A single sample is the source of the 17 T cell receptor beta chains below, sequenced in a study of blood T cell repertoires in COVID-19. Libraries were prepared by immunoSEQ multiplex PCR; TCRdb keeps only in-frame clonotypes and omits some of them. The sample has 250,000 to 350,000 clones; 75% to 90% are singletons. Sequenced sample: PBMCs or T cells enriched from blood (not recorded which). The receptors come from a woman aged 25 to 39 who had recovered from COVID-19.

This sequence joins TRBV7-9 and TRBJ2-2; D perhaps matches TRBD1 (6 bases). Trimming took off 0 bases at V and 7 bases at J, with 21 bases between the two ends. The CDR3 has 18 residues. Germline CDR1 and CDR2: SEHNR and FQNEAQ (reference sequence). The CDR3 loop is CASSLAGYREGQHGELFF. CDR3 nucleotide sequence: TGTGCCAGCAGCTTAGCGGGTTACAGGGAAGGCCAACACGGGGAGCTGTTTTTT.

The CDR3 DNA follows: TGTGCCAGCAGCCCGGGACTAGCAGGGTACAATGAGCAGTTCTTC. Translation: CASSPGLAGYNEQFF. The V and J genes are TRBV3-1 (or the pseudogene TRBV3-2) and TRBJ2-1; 9 bases fit TRBD2. The V gene's germline CDR1 is LGHDT and CDR2 YNNKEL (reference sequence). There are 15 residues in the CDR3. J lost 4 bases, V lost 4 bases, and 5 bases had no gene match.

The chain carries TRBV7-9 and TRBJ2-1; possibly TRBD1 for D (5 bases). Per germline, CDR1 SEHNR and CDR2 FQNEAQ (reference sequence). This CDR3 has 14 amino acids. V was trimmed by 1 base and J by 7 bases, leaving 11 bases between them. As DNA, the CDR3 is TGTGCCAGCAGCTTAGGGCTCAAGGGGAATGAGCAGTTCTTC. It translates to CASSLGLKGNEQFF.

The CDR3 is CATYHNSYYEQYF. The CDR3, as DNA: TGTGCCACCTATCATAACAGTTACTACGAGCAGTACTTC. The rearrangement joins TRBV6-5 to TRBJ2-7; D gene uncertain. The CDR3 consists of 13 residues. The ends were cut back, 10 bases at V and 3 bases at J, with 16 bases in the middle. Germline-derived CDR1 and CDR2 are MNHEY and SVGAGI.

This clone occurred a few times. This chain uses TRBV14 with TRBJ1-2; TRBD1 agrees at 10 bases. The CDR3 covers 15 residues. Germline trimming cut 1 base from V and 4 bases from J; bases unmatched to any gene: 3. In germline, CDR1 is SGHDN, CDR2 FVKESK. In DNA form, the CDR3 reads TGTGCCAGCAGCCAAGCGACAGGGGGCTTCTATGGCTACACCTTC. It codes for CASSQATGGFYGYTF.

The chain couples TRBV30 to TRBJ1-4; 9 bases align to TRBD1. The germline gives CDR1 GTSNPN, CDR2 SVGIG (reference sequence). The CDR3 contains 15 residues. J gave up 4 bases and V 0 bases, and 3 bases lay outside the gene matches. Written as DNA, the CDR3 is TGTGCCTGGAGTGTAACGACAGGGGGTAATGAAAAACTGTTTTTT. Translated, it gives CAWSVTTGGNEKLFF. The whole variable domain, filled in from reference TRBV30 and TRBJ1-4, reads SQTIHQWPATLVQPVGSPLSLECTVEGTSNPNLYWYRQAAGRGLQLLFYSVGIGQISSEVPQNLSASRPQDRQFILSSKKLLLSDSGFYLCAWSVTTGGNEKLFFGSGTQLSVL.

V is TRBV19 and J is TRBJ1-6; TRBD1 might be the D (6 bases). The CDR3 sequence is 14 residues long. Germline CDR1 reads LNHDA; CDR2 reads SQIVND (reference sequence). V lost 8 bases and J lost 9, with 17 bases in between. DNA of the CDR3: TGTGCCAGTGCGTTAGAGGGGGTGCGTTCACCCCTCCACTTT. It is translated as CASALEGVRSPLHF.

In this sample, this clone turned up once. The V call is TRBV18, the J call TRBJ2-1, with TRBD1 matching over 7 bases. This CDR3 spans 14 amino acids. V was clipped by 2 bases and J by 8 bases; unmatched bases: 6. The germline V gene encodes CDR1 KGHSH and CDR2 LQKENI. The CDR3 region is CASSPSNRGHEQFF. The DNA of the CDR3 is TGTGCCAGCTCACCATCTAACAGGGGACATGAGCAGTTCTTC.

J is TRBJ1-1 and V is TRBV30; D remains ambiguous. Germline lookup yields CDR1 GTSNPN and CDR2 SVGIG (reference sequence). The CDR3 runs to 12 residues. Trimming pared 5 bases from V and 8 bases from J, leaving 15 bases between. In nucleotides, the CDR3 is TGTGCCTGGGACGGCGGTGGTCCGGAAGCTTTCTTT. Protein product: CAWDGGGPEAFF.

The chain's CDR3 is CASSVRKGAGHYGYTF. The CDR3 region has the DNA TGTGCCAGCAGCGTTAGGAAGGGGGCGGGTCACTATGGCTACACCTTC. This rearrangement joins TRBV9 to TRBJ1-2; TRBD1 matches at 7 bases. Germline CDR1 reads SGDLS; CDR2 reads YYNGEE. Trimming removed 2 bases from V and 3 bases from J; junction bases left unmatched: 10. This CDR3 is built from 16 residues.

The chain uses TRBV30 and TRBJ1-5; 8 nucleotides match TRBD1. V lost 0 bases, J lost 4 bases, and 2 bases stayed unmatched. CDR3 length: 14 residues. Germline loops: CDR1 GTSNPN, CDR2 SVGIG (reference sequence). CDR3 region: CAWSVGQGNQPQHF. For the CDR3, the DNA is TGTGCCTGGAGTGTAGGACAGGGTAATCAGCCCCAGCATTTT.

This chain links TRBV21-1 with TRBJ2-7; TRBD1, the table's D call, lacks a check against the DNA. TRBV21-1 is marked as a pseudogene. There are 12 residues in the CDR3. The CDR3 sequence is CASRTGGDEQYF. CDR3 DNA sequence: TGTGCCAGCAGGACAGGGGGGGACGAGCAGTACTTC.

The rearrangement uses TRBV9 and TRBJ2-1; D is ambiguous. CDR1 and CDR2 (germline): SGDLS, YYNGEE. The CDR3 runs 15 residues. Between the trimmed V and J ends, which lost 0 bases and 6 bases, there was a span of 13 bases. DNA for the CDR3: TGTGCCAGCAGCGTAGGCCCCCGAGTTTCCAATGAGCAGTTCTTC. This codes for CASSVGPRVSNEQFF.

The V and J genes are TRBV9 and TRBJ2-7; 8 bases align to TRBD2. Germline-derived CDR1 and CDR2 are SGDLS and YYNGEE. This CDR3 contains 16 residues. The trim removed 1 base at V and 0 bases at J, leaving 6 bases unmatched. The CDR3 loop is CASSVSSGTSSYEQYF. Written as DNA, the CDR3 is TGTGCCAGCAGCGTAAGTTCCGGGACTAGCTCCTACGAGCAGTACTTC.

This chain uses TRBV28 with TRBJ2-7; a possible D gene is TRBD2 (5 bases). CDR3 length: 13 residues. The V gene lost 2 bases and the J gene lost 3 bases, with 8 bases spanning the gap. The V gene's germline CDR1 is MDHEN and CDR2 SYDVKM. CDR3 sequence reads: CASSLNEGYEQYF. DNA of the CDR3: TGTGCCAGCAGTTTAAATGAGGGCTACGAGCAGTACTTC. Full variable domain (outside the CDR3, taken from reference TRBV28 and TRBJ2-7): DVKVTQSSRYLVKRTGEKVFLECVQDMDHENMFWYRQDPGLGLRLIYFSYDVKMKEKGDIPEGYSVSREKKERFSLILESASTNQTSMYLCASSLNEGYEQYFGPGTRLTVT.

The chain has TRBV7-6 and TRBJ1-4; D unclear. Per germline, CDR1 SGHVS and CDR2 FNYEAQ. The CDR3 totals 17 residues. Trimming removed 1 base from V and 0 bases from J, with 12 bases in between. Here the CDR3 DNA reads TGTGCCAGCAGCTTAGGGAGACGGACTGCAACTAATGAAAAACTGTTTTTT. Encoded protein: CASSLGRRTATNEKLFF.

This chain joins TRBV5-6 and TRBJ1-1; no clear D gene. Trimming pared 4 bases from V and 6 bases from J, leaving 13 bases between. Germline V gene sequence: CDR1 SGHDT, CDR2 YYEEEE. The CDR3 contains 13 residues. The CDR3 nucleotides are TGTGCCAGCAGCCCTATACGCACTGCTGAAGCTTTCTTT. This translates into CASSPIRTAEAFF.